The source of this T cell receptor (beta chain) is a study of T cells in Graves' hyperthyroidism and ophthalmopathy. Each diagnosis drew on symptoms, thyroxine, TRAb, thyroid ultrasound and orbital computed tomography findings. The CDR3 runs to 16 residues. Trimming took off 0 bases at V and 5 bases at J, with 13 bases between the two ends. Germline V gene data show CDR1 as LGHNA and CDR2 as YSLEER. Whole-study findings and limits: Ophthalmopathy was predicted by the model a median of approximately six months ahead of onset.

RNA transcripts provided the source from which TCR beta CDR3 regions were amplified. The TCR CDR3 first-round RT-PCR relied on the HTBI primer set. TCRdb reprocessed the multiplex PCR reads via MiXCR and lists one record per CDR3 protein. There are roughly 700,000 distinct CDR3 sequences in the sample; approximately 14% occur only once, and about 10% lies in the top ten. Points on this clonotype: What it binds is not known.

Input material: blood. The sequence derives from a woman under 30 with Graves' hyperthyroidism. V and J are TRBV4-3 and TRBJ2-2, with D tentatively TRBD1 (5 bases). As DNA, the CDR3 is TGCGCCAGCAGCCAAGATCTGTGGACAACTACCGGGGAGCTGTTTTTT. It yields the protein CASSQDLWTTTGELFF.